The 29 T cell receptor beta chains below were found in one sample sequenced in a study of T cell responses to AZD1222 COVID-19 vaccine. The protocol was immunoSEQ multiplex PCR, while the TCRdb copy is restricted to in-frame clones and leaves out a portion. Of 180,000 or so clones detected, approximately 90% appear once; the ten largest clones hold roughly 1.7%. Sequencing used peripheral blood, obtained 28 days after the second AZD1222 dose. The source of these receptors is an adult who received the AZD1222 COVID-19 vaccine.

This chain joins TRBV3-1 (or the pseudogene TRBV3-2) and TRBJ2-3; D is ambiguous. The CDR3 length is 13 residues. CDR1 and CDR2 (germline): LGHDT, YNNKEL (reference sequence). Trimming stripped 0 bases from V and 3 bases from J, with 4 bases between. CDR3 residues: CASSQDWTDTQYF. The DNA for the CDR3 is TGTGCCAGCAGCCAAGATTGGACAGATACGCAGTATTTT.

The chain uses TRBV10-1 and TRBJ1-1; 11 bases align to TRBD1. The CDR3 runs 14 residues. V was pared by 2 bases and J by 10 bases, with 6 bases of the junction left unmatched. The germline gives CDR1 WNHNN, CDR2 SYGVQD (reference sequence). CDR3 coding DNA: TGCGCCAGCAGTGAGGGACAGGGGGCGCGGATAGCTTTCTTT. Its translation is CASSEGQGARIAFF.

The CDR3 reads CATSDRGTGNGYNEQFF. CDR3 coding DNA: TGTGCCACCAGTGATAGGGGAACAGGGAACGGGTACAATGAGCAGTTCTTC. The gene calls are TRBV24-1 and TRBJ2-1; tentatively, D is TRBD1 (6 bases). Germline CDR1 is KGHDR and CDR2 is SFDVKD. The CDR3 runs 17 residues. The germline V and J ends were trimmed by 3 bases and 4 bases, with 18 bases remaining between them.

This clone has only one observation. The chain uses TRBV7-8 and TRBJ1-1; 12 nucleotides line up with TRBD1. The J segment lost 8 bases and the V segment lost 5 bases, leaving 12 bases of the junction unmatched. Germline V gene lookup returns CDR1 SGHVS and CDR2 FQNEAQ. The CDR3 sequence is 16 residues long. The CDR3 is CASSTLPPGQGAEAFF. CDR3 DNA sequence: TGTGCCAGCAGCACATTACCTCCGGGACAGGGGGCGGAAGCTTTCTTT.

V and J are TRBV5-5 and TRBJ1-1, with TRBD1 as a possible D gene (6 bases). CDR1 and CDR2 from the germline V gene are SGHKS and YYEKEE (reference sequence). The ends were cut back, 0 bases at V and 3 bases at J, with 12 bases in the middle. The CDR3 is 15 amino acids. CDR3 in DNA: TGTGCCAGCAGCTTGGATTGGGGGCTTTACACTGAAGCTTTCTTT. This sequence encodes CASSLDWGLYTEAFF.

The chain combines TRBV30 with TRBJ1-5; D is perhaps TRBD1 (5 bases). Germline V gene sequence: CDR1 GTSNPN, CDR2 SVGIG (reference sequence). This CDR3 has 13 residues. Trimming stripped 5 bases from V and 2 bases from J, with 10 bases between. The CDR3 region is CAWSGGGNQPQHF. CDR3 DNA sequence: TGTGCCTGGTCCGGGGGTGGCAATCAGCCCCAGCATTTT.

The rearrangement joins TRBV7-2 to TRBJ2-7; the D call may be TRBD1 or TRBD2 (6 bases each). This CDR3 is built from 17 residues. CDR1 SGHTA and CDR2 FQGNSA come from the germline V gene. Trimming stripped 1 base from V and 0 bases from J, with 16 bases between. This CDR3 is CASSLVFGGDSSYEQYF. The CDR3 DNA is TGTGCCAGCAGCTTAGTGTTCGGGGGCGATAGCTCCTACGAGCAGTACTTC.

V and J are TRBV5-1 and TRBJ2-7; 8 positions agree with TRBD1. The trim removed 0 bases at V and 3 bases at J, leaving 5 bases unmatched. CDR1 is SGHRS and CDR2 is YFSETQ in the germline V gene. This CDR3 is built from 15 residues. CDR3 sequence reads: CASSLGQGAIYEQYF. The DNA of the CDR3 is TGCGCCAGCAGCTTGGGGCAGGGGGCAATCTACGAGCAGTACTTC.

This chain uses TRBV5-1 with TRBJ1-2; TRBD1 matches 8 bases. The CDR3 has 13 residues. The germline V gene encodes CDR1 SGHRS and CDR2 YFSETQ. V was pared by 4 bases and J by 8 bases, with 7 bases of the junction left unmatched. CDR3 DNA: TGCGCCAGCAGCCCAGGGGGCGCGGGAGGCTACACCTTC. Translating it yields CASSPGGAGGYTF.

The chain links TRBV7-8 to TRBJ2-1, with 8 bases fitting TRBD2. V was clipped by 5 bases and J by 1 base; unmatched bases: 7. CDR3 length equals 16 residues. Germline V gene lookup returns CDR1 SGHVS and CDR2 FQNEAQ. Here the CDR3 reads CASSQGLVGSYNEQFF. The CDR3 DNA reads TGTGCCAGCAGCCAGGGACTAGTAGGGTCCTACAATGAGCAGTTCTTC.

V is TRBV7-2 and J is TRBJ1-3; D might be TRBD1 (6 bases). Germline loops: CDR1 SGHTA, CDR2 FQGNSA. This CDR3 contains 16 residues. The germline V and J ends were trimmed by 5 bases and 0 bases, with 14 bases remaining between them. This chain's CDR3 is CASSLGGVYSGNTIYF. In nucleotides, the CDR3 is TGTGCCAGCAGCCTAGGGGGGGTCTACTCTGGAAACACCATATATTTT.

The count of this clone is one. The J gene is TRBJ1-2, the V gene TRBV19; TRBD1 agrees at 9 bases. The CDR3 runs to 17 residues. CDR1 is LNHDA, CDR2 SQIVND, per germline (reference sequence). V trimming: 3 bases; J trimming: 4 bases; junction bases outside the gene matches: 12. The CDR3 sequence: CASSISWTGASLYGYTF. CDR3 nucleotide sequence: TGTGCCAGTAGTATCTCGTGGACAGGGGCGTCCCTCTATGGCTACACCTTC.

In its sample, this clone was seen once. CDR3 DNA sequence: TGTGCCAGCAGCACCCGGGCCAAAGGGGCCTACGAGCAGTACTTC. The encoded protein is CASSTRAKGAYEQYF. The rearrangement joins TRBV4-2 to TRBJ2-7, with a possible D match to TRBD1 (5 bases). CDR3 size: 15 residues. Trimming took 5 bases from V and 2 from J, leaving 16 bases between them. The V gene's germline CDR1 is LGHNA and CDR2 YNFKEQ.

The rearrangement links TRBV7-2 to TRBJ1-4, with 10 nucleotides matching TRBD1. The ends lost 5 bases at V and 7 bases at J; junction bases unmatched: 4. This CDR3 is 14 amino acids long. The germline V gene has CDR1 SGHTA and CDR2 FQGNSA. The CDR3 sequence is CASSKTGGGEKLFF. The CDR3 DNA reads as TGTGCCAGCAGCAAGACAGGGGGCGGTGAAAAACTGTTTTTT.

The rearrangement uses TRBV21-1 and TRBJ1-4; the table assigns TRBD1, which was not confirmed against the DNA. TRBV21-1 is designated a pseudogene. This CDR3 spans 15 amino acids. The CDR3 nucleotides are TGTGCCAGCAGCGCACAGGGGTTTGGGGATGAAAAACTGTTTTTT. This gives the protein CASSAQGFGDEKLFF.

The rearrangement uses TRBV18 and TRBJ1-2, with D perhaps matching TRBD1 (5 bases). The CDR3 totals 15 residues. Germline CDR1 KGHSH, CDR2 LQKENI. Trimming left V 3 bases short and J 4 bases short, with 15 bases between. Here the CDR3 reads CASSPRLGGSYGYTF. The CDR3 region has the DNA TGTGCCAGCTCACCCCGATTGGGGGGGTCCTATGGCTACACCTTC.

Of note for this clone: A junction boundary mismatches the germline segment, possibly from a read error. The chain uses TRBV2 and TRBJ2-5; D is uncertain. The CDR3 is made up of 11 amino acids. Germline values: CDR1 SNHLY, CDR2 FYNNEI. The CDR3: CASTIQGTQYF. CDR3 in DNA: TGTGCCAGCACCATTCAAGGGACCCAGTACTTC.

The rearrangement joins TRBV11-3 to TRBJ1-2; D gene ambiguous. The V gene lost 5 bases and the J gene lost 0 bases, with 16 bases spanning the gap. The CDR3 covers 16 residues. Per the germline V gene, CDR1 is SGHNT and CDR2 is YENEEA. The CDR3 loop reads CASSPREPATNYGYTF. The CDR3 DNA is TGTGCCAGCAGCCCGCGGGAACCGGCTACTAACTATGGCTACACCTTC.

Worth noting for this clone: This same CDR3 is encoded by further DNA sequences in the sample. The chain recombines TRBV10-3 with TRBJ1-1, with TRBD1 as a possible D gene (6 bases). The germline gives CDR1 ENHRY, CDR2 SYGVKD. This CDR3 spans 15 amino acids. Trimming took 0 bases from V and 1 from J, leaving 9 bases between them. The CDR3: CAISESGGPNTEAFF. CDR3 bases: TGTGCCATCAGTGAGTCCGGGGGGCCGAACACTGAAGCTTTCTTT.

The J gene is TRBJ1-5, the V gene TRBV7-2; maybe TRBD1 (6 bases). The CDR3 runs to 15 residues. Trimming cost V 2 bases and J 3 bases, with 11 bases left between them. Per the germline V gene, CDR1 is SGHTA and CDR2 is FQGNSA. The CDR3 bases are TGTGCCAGCAGCTTAACAGGGAGGGTCAATCAGCCCCAGCATTTT. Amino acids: CASSLTGRVNQPQHF.

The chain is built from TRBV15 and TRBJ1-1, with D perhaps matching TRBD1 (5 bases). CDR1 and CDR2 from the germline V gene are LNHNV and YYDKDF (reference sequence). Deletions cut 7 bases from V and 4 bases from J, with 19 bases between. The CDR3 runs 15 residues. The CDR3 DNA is TGTGCCACCAAACGGGGCGGGGGATTCCCCACTGAAGCTTTCTTT. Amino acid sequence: CATKRGGGFPTEAFF.

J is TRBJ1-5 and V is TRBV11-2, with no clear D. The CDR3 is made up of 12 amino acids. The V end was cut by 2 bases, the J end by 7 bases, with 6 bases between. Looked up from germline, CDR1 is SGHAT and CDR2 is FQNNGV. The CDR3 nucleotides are TGTGCCAGCAGCTTATTGGGGCAGCCCCAGCATTTT. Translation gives CASSLLGQPQHF. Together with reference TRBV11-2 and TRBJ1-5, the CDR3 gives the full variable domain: EAGVAQSPRYKIIEKRQSVAFWCNPISGHATLYWYQQILGQGPKLLIQFQNNGVVDDSQLPKDRFSAERLKGVDSTLKIQPAKLEDSAVYLCASSLLGQPQHFGDGTRLSIL.

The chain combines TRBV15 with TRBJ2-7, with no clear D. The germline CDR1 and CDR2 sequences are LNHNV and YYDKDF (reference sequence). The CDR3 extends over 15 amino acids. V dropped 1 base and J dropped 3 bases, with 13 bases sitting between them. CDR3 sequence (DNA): TGTGCCACCAGCAGAGCGTTGGCCCTTGGCTACGAGCAGTACTTC. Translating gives CATSRALALGYEQYF.

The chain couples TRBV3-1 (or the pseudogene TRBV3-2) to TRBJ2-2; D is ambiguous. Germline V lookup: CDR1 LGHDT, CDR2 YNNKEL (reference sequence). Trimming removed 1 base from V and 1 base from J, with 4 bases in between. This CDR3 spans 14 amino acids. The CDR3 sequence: CASSQVRNTGELFF. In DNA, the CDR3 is TGTGCCAGCAGCCAAGTTCGGAACACCGGGGAGCTGTTTTTT.

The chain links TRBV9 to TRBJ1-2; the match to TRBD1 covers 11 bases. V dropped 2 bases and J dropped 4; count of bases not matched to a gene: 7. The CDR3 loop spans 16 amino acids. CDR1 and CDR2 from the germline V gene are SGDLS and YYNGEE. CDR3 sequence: CASSVDPGTGGYGYTF. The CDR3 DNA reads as TGTGCCAGCAGCGTGGACCCCGGGACAGGGGGCTATGGCTACACCTTC.

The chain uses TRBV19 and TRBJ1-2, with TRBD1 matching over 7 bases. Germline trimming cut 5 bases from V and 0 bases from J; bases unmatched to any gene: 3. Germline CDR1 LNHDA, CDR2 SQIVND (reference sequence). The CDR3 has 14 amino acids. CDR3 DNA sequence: TGTGCCAGTAGTCCCGGGACAGCTAACTATGGCTACACCTTC. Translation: CASSPGTANYGYTF. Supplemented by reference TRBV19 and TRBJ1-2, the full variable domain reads DGGITQSPKYLFRKEGQNVTLSCEQNLNHDAMYWYRQDPGQGLRLIYYSQIVNDFQKGDIAEGYSVSREKKESFPLTVTSAQKNPTAFYLCASSPGTANYGYTFGSGTRLTVV.

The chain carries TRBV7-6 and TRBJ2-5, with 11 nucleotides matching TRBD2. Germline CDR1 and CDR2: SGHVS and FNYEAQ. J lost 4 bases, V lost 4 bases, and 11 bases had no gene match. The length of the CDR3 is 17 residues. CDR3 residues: CASSSRGSGRVVETQYF. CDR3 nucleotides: TGTGCCAGCAGCTCCCGGGGTAGCGGGAGGGTGGTAGAGACCCAGTACTTC. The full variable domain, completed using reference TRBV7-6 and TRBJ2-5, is GAGVSQSPRYKVTKRGQDVALRCDPISGHVSLYWYRQALGQGPEFLTYFNYEAQQDKSGLPNDRFSAERPEGSISTLTIQRTEQRDSAMYRCASSSRGSGRVVETQYFGPGTRLLVL.

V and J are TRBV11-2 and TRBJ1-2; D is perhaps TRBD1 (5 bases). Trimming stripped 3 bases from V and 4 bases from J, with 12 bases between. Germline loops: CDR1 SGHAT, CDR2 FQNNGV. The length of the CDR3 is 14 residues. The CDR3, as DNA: TGTGCCAGCAGCTTCGGACGGACAATCTATGGCTACACCTTC. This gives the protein CASSFGRTIYGYTF.

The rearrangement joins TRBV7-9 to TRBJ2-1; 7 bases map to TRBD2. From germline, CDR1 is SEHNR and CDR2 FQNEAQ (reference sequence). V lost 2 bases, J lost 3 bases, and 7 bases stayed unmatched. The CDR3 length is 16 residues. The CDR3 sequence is CASSLPAGKNYNEQFF. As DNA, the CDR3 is TGTGCCAGCAGCTTACCAGCGGGAAAAAACTACAATGAGCAGTTCTTC.